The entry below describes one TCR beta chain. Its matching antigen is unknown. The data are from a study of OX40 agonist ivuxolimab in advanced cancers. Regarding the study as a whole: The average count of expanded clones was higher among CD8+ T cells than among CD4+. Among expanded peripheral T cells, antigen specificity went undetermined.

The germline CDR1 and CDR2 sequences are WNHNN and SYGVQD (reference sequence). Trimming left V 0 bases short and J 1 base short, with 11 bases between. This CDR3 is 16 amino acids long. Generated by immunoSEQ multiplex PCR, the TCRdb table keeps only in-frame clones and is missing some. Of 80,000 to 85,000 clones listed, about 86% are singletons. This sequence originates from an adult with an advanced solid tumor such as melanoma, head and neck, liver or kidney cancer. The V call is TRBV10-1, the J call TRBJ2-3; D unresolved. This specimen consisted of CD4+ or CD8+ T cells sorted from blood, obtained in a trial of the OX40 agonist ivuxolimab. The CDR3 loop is CASSESPRIGTDTQYF. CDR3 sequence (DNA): TGCGCCAGCAGTGAGTCGCCGAGGATAGGCACAGATACGCAGTATTTT.